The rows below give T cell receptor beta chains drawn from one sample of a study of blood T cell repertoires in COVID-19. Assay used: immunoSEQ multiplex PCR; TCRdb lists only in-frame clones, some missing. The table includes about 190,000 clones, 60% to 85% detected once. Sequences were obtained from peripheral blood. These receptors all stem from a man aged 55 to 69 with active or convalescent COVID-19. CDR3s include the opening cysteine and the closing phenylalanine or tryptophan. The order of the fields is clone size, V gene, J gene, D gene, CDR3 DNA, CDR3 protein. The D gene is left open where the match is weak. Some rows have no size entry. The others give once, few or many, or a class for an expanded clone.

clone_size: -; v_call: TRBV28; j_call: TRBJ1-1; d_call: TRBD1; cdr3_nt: TGTGCCAGCAGTGCTACCGACAGGGTACAAGCTTTCTTT; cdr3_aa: CASSATDRVQAFF
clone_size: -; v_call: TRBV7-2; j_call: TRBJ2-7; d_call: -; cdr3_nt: TGTGCCAGCAGCTTAGCGGATCCTCGGGGCGAGCAGTACTTC; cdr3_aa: CASSLADPRGEQYF
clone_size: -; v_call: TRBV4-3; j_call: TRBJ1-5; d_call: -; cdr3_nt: TGCGCCAGCAGCCAAGATCGTTTTAATCAGCCCCAGCATTTT; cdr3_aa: CASSQDRFNQPQHF
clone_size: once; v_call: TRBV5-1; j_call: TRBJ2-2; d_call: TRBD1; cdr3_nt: TGCGCCAGCAGCCCCACCGGGACAGGGAACACCGGGGAGCTGTTTTTT; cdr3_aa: CASSPTGTGNTGELFF
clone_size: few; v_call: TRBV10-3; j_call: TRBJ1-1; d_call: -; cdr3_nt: TGTGCCATCATTACAGGGACTGAAGCTTTCTTT; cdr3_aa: CAIITGTEAFF
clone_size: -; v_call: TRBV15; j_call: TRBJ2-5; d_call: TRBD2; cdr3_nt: TGTGCCACCAGCACTTCACTAGCGTCGTACCAAGAGACCCAGTACTTC; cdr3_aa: CATSTSLASYQETQYF
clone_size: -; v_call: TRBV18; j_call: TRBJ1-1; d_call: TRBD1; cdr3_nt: TGTGCCAGCTCAGCGGGACAGTACACTGAAGCTTTCTTT; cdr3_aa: CASSAGQYTEAFF
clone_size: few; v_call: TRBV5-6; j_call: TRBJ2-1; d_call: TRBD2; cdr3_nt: TGTGCCAGCAGCTTGGGGGGACTAGGGACTGAGCAGTTCTTC; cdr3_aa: CASSLGGLGTEQFF
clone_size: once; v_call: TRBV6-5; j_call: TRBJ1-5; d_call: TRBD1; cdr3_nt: TGTGCCAGCAGGGAGACAGGGGGGAATCAGCCCCAGCATTTT; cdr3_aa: CASRETGGNQPQHF
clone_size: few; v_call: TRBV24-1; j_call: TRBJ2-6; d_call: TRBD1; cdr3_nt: TGTGCCACCAGCCCGCAGGGGGCCGGGGCCAACGTCCTGACTTTC; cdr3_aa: CATSPQGAGANVLTF
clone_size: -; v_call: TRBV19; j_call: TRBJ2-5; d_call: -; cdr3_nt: TGTGCCAGTAGCCCGACAGGCTTCCAAGAGACCCAGTACTTC; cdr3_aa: CASSPTGFQETQYF
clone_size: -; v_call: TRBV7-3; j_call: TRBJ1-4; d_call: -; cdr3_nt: TGTGCCAGCAGCTTTAATCCGGGGGGAGAACTGTTTTTT; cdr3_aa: CASSFNPGGELFF
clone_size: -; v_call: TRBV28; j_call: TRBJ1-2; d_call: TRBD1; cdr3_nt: TGTGCCAGCTCCGGGACAGTAGAAATCCATGGCTACACCTTC; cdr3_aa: CASSGTVEIHGYTF
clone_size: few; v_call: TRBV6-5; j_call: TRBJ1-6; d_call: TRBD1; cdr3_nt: TGTGCCAGCATTCGGGACAGGCAAAATAATTCACCCCTCCACTTT; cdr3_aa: CASIRDRQNNSPLHF
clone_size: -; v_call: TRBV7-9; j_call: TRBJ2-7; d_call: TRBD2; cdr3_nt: TGTGCCAGCAGCTTATCGGGGGGGGGCCCCTACGAGCAGTACTTC; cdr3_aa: CASSLSGGGPYEQYF
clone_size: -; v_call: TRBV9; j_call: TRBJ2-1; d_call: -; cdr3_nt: TGTGCCAGCAGCGTAGGGTTAGTGGGAGTTCCCTACAATGAGCAGTTCTTC; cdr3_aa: CASSVGLVGVPYNEQFF
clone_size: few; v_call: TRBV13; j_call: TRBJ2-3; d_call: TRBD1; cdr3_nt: TGTGCCAGCAGCACAGGACAGGGCCCAGATACGCAGTATTTT; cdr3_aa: CASSTGQGPDTQYF
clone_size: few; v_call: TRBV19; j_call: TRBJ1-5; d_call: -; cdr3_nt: TGTGCCAGTAGTGGCTGGCAGGGGTCGGCCGATCAGCCCCAGCATTTT; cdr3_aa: CASSGWQGSADQPQHF
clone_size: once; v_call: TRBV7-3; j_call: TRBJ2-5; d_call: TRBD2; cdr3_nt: TGTGCCAGCAGCCCGGGGAGCGGGCGGGAGTTAGAGACCCAGTACTTC; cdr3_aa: CASSPGSGRELETQYF
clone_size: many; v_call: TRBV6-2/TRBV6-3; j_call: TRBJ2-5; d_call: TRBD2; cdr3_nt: TGTGCCAGCAGCCCTGCCTTGGGGAGGGGCGAGGAGACCCAGTACTTC; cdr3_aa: CASSPALGRGEETQYF
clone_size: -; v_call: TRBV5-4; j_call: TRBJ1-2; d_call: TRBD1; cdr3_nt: TGTGCCAGCAGCTCCCAGACAGGGGGCGTGACCGGCTACACCTTC; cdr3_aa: CASSSQTGGVTGYTF
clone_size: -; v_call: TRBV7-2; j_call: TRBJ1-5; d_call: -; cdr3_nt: TGTGCCAGCAGCCAGTACAGGTCGTATCAGCCCCAGCATTTT; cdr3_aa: CASSQYRSYQPQHF
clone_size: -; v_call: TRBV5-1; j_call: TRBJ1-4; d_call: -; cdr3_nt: TGCGCCAGCAGTAAGCATAATGAAAAACTGTTTTTT; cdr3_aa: CASSKHNEKLFF
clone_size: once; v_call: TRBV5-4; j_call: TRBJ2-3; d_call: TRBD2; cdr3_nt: TGTGCCAGCAGCTTGGGGGGACTAGCGGGGTCCACAGATACGCAGTATTTT; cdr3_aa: CASSLGGLAGSTDTQYF
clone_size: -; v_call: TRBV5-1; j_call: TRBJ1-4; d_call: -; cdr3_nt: TGCGCCAGCAGCTTCGCGGACTCCGGTAACAAACTGTTTTTT; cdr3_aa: CASSFADSGNKLFF
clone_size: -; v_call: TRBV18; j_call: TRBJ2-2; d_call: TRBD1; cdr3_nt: TGTGCCAGCTCGCACACCGGGACAGGGACTAACACCGGGGAGCTGTTTTTT; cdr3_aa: CASSHTGTGTNTGELFF
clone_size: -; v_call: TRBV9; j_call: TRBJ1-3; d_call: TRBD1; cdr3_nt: TGTGCCAGCAGCGTTTACGACAGGGGGCTCGGTGGAAACACCATATATTTT; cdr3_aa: CASSVYDRGLGGNTIYF
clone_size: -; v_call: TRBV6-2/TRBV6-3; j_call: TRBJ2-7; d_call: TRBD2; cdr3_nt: TGTGCCAGCAGTTCAATAGCGGGAGAGGTAAGCGAGCAGTACTTC; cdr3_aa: CASSSIAGEVSEQYF
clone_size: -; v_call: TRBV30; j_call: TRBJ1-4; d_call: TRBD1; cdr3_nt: TGTGCCTGGAGTCTAGGGACAGTCACTAATGAAAAACTGTTTTTT; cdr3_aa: CAWSLGTVTNEKLFF
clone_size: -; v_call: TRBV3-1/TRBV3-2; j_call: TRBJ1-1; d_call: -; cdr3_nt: TGTGCCAGCAGCCAGGGAGGGAACACTGAAGCTTTCTTT; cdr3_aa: CASSQGGNTEAFF
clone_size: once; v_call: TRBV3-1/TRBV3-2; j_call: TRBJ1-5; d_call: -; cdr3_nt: TGTGCCAGCAGCCAAGATTGGGGGGGCGCGGGCAATCAGCCCCAGCATTTT; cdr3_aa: CASSQDWGGAGNQPQHF
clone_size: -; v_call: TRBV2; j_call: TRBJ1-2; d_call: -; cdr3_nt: TGTGCCAGCAGCACACAGGGAATTGCCTATGGCTACACCTTC; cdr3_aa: CASSTQGIAYGYTF
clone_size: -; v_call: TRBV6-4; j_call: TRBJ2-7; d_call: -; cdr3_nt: TGTGCCACCCACGCCAGCTCCTACGAGCAGTACTTC; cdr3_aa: CATHASSYEQYF
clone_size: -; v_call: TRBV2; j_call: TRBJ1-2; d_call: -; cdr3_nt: TGTGCCAGCAGTGCCCTAGGGACATCTAACTATGGCTACACCTTC; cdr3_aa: CASSALGTSNYGYTF
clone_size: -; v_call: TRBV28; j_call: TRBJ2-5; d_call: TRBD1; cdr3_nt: TGTGCCAGCAGCCCGACAGGGTTCGGGCAAGAGACCCAGTACTTC; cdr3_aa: CASSPTGFGQETQYF
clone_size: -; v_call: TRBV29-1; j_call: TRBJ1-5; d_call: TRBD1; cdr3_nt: TGCAGCGTTGCCCAGGGGGCGTTACGATTTAGCAATCAGCCCCAGCATTTT; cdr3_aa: CSVAQGALRFSNQPQHF
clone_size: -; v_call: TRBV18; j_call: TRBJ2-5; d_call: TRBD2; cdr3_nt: TGTGCCAGCTCACCCGGGACTAGCGGGAGTGGAGGGGAGACCCAGTACTTC; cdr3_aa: CASSPGTSGSGGETQYF
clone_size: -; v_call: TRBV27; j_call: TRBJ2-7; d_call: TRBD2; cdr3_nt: TGTGCCAGCAGTCCGGGGACAGGGCTAGCGGGAGGGATCTATGAGCAGTACTTC; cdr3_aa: CASSPGTGLAGGIYEQYF
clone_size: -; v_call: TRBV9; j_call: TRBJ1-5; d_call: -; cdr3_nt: TGTGCCAGCAGCTTATTTGGAGGGGCGAATCAGCCCCAGCATTTT; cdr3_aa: CASSLFGGANQPQHF
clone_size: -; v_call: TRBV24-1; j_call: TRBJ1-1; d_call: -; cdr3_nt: TGTGCCACCAGTCGGCAGGGGAACACTGAAGCTTTCTTT; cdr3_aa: CATSRQGNTEAFF
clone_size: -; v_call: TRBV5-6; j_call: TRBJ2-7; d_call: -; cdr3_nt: TGTGCCAGCAGCTCGTACCTAGTACCCTACGAGCAGTACTTC; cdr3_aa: CASSSYLVPYEQYF